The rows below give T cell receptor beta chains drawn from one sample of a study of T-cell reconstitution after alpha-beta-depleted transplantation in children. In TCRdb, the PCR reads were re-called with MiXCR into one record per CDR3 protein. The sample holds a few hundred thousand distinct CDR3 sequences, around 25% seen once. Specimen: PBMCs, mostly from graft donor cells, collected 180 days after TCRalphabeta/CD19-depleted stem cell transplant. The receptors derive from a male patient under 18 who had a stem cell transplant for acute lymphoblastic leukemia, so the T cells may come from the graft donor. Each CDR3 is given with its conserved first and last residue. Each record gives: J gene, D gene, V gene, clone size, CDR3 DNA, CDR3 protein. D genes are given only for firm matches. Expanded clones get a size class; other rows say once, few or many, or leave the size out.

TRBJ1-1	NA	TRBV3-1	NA	TGTGCCAGCAGCCAAGCGAGGAGACGGAACACTGAAGCTTTCTTT	CASSQARRRNTEAFF
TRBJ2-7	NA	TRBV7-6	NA	TGTGCCAGCAGCTTAGTTGGACGGATTGGGGAGCAGTACTTC	CASSLVGRIGEQYF
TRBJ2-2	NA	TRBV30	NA	TGTGCCTGGTTACAGGGCTCCGGGGAGCTGTTTTTT	CAWLQGSGELFF
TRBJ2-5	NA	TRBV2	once	TGTGCCAACACGGGTCCCGTCAGCGGTACCCAGTACTTC	CANTGPVSGTQYF
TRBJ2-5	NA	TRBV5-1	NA	TGCGCCAGCAGCTTAGACGGGACTGTAGTAAAGGGGACCCAGTACTTC	CASSLDGTVVKGTQYF
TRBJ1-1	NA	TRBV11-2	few	TGTGCCAGCAGGGAGACAGACGCGAACACTGAAGCTTTCTTT	CASRETDANTEAFF
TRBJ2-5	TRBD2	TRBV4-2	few	TGTGCCAGCAGCCGCGGACTAGCCCAAGAGACCCAGTACTTC	CASSRGLAQETQYF
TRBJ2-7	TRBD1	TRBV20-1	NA	TGCAGTGCTCCGGATGACAGGGGTCCCTCCTACGAGCAGTACTTC	CSAPDDRGPSYEQYF
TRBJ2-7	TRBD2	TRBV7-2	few	TGTGCCAGCAGCTTCTGGACTAGCGGGAGGTCGGGCGAGCAGTACTTC	CASSFWTSGRSGEQYF
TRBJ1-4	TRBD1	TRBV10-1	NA	TGCGCCAGCAGTGAAAGGGGGACAGCCGACGACAAACTGTTTTTT	CASSERGTADDKLFF
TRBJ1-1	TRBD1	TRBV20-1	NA	TGCAGTGCTCTAGAGAGGACAGGGGGAACTGAAGCTTTCTTT	CSALERTGGTEAFF
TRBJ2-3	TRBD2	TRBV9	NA	TGTGCCAGCAGCACTGGGACCCATGGACTAGCGTCCTTCACAGATACGCAGTATTTT	CASSTGTHGLASFTDTQYF
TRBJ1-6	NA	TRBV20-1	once	TGCAGTGCTAGTTCCGGCCCCCCCTCCTATAATTCACCCCTCCACTTT	CSASSGPPSYNSPLHF
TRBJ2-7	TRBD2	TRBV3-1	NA	TGTGCCAGCAGCCACGACAGGGGGACTAGCGGGACCCCCTACGAGCAGTACTTC	CASSHDRGTSGTPYEQYF
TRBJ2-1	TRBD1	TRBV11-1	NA	TGTGCCGGGAAGGACAGGGCGGACAATGAGCAGTTCTTC	CAGKDRADNEQFF
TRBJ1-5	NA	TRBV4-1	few	TGCGCCAGCAGCCAGTTATGGGTAGGGCTAAATCAGCCCCAGCATTTT	CASSQLWVGLNQPQHF
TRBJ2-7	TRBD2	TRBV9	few	TGTGCCAGCAGCGTAGATTTAGCGGGAGCTTCCGAGCAGTACTTC	CASSVDLAGASEQYF
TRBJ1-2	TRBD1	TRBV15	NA	TGTGCCACCAGCGCCCACAGGGGACCTAACTATGGCTACACCTTC	CATSAHRGPNYGYTF
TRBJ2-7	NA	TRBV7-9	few	TGTGCCAGCAGCTTAATCGGACGGAGCTCCTACGAGCAGTACTTC	CASSLIGRSSYEQYF
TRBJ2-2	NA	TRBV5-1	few	TGCGCCAGCAGCTTGGAGGGTATCGGGGAGCTGTTTTTT	CASSLEGIGELFF
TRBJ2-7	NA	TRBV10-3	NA	TGTGCCATCAGTGCTGACGGAGGCGAGCAGTACTTC	CAISADGGEQYF
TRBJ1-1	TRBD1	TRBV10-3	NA	TGTGCCATCAGTGAGTCGGGGGACAGGAAAGCTTTCTTT	CAISESGDRKAFF
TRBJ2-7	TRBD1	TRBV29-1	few	TGCAGCGTCATGGGACAGGGGATATACGAGCAGTACTTC	CSVMGQGIYEQYF
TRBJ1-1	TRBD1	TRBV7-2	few	TGTGCCAGCAGCCTACGGGACAGGGGCACTGAAGCTTTCTTT	CASSLRDRGTEAFF
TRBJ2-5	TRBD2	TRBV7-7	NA	TGTGCCAGCAGCGTTCTAGCGGGAGGGCCGGGATTGCAAGAGACCCAGTACTTC	CASSVLAGGPGLQETQYF
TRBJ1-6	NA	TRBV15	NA	TGTGCCACCAGCAGGGTTAATTCACCCCTCCACTTT	CATSRVNSPLHF
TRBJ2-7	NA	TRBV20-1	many	TGCAGTGCTAGAGAGGGGTTCTACGAGCAGTACTTC	CSAREGFYEQYF
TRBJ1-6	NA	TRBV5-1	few	TGCGCCAGCGCGAGGGCGTCCCCGGATTCACCCCTCCACTTT	CASARASPDSPLHF
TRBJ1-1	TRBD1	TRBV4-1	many	TGCGCCAGCAGTCGTCCGAAACGACAGGGAGGCACTGAAGCTTTCTTT	CASSRPKRQGGTEAFF
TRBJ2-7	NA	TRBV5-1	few	TGCGCCAGCAGCTTTCTAAGGTCAGGGCTAGTCAAATACGAGCAGTACTTC	CASSFLRSGLVKYEQYF
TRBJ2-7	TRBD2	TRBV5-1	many	TGCGCCAGCAGCCGACTAGCGGAGACTTACGAGCAGTACTTC	CASSRLAETYEQYF
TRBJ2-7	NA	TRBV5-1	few	TGCGCCAGCAGCTCGAAATCCGGGACTGGCGTAAGAGAGCAGTACTTC	CASSSKSGTGVREQYF
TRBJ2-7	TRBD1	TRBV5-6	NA	TGTGCCAGCAGCTTGGAACAGGGGATAGCGAGGTACGAGCAGCACTTC	CASSLEQGIARYEQHF
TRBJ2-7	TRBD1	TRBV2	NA	TGTGCCAGCAGGCCGGGACAGGGCACCTACGAGCAGTACTTC	CASRPGQGTYEQYF
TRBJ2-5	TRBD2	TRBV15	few	TGTGCCACGCGGGGAGCGGGGAAAGAGACCCAGTACTTC	CATRGAGKETQYF
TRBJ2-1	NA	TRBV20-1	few	TGCAGTGCTAGAGATAACGGGGAGCGGGCTGGAGAGCAGTTCTTC	CSARDNGERAGEQFF
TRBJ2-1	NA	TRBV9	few	TGTGCCAGCAGCGTAGTATGGGGCGACCTCTCCTACAATGAGCAGTTCTTC	CASSVVWGDLSYNEQFF
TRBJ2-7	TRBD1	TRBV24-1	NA	TGTGCCACCAGAGTTTTGACAGGGGAGATATCCCTCTACGAGCAGTACTTC	CATRVLTGEISLYEQYF
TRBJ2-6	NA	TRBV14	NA	TGTGCCAGCAGCCCGCCCAACCCTCGCTCTGGGGCCAACGTCCTGACTTTC	CASSPPNPRSGANVLTF
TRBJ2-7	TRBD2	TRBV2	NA	TGTGCCAGCAGTCGGCTAGCGGGAGGGATCTACGAGCAGTACTTC	CASSRLAGGIYEQYF
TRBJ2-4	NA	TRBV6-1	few	TGTGCCAGCCGCCCCGTGGGCAGGCTCATCATTCAGTACTTC	CASRPVGRLIIQYF
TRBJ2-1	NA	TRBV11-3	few	TGTGCCAGCAGCTTAGAGTGGTACTCCTACAATGAGCAGTTCTTC	CASSLEWYSYNEQFF
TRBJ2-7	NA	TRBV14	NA	TGTGCCAGCAGCCAACAGGCTTTGGGGCTCTACGAGCAGTACTTC	CASSQQALGLYEQYF
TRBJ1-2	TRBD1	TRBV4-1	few	TGCGCCAGCAGCCAATCGGACAGGGGACTCTATGGCTACACCTTC	CASSQSDRGLYGYTF
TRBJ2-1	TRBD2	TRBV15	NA	TGTGCCACCAGCAGAGAGCCCGGGACTAGCGGCTCCTACAATGAGCAGTTCTTC	CATSREPGTSGSYNEQFF
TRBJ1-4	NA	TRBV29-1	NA	TGCAGCTGCCGTGGGTTACGGGAAAAACTGTTTTTT	CSCRGLREKLFF
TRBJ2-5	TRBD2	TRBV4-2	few	TGTGCCAGCAGCCAAATTCAGAGCGGGAGGAAAGAGACCCAGTACTTC	CASSQIQSGRKETQYF
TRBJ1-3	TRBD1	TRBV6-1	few	TGTGCCAGCAGCCCCGGGACAGGGCTTGGGAACACCATATATTTT	CASSPGTGLGNTIYF
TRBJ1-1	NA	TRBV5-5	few	TGTGCCAGCAGCCTAGCTATAACTGAAGCTTTCTTT	CASSLAITEAFF
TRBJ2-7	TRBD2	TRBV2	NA	TGTGCCAGCCGACTAGCGGGAGTGGAGGAGCAGTACTTC	CASRLAGVEEQYF
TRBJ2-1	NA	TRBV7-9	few	TGTGCCAGCAGCTTCGGACTGGAGCAGTTCTTC	CASSFGLEQFF